One TCR beta chain is described in this entry. The germline V and J ends were trimmed by 0 bases and 0 bases, with 10 bases remaining between them. Germline V gene data show CDR1 as SGHRS and CDR2 as YFSETQ. The CDR3 is 15 amino acids. Original processing methods: Reference gene primer amplification gave estimated nucleated cell counts. Only in-frame clones appear in the TCRdb table, and some are missing; sequencing was by immunoSEQ multiplex PCR. For V, J and clone size, that table is used; D and trimming come from the DNA. The sample contains about 280,000 clones, 82% of which appear only once. This sample is drawn from a study of blood T cell repertoires in COVID-19. Study information: COVID-19 samples from acute and convalescent phases originated in the United States, Italy and Spain.

Assignment of participants to cohorts was predicated upon participant-reported clinical history. During the 2 weeks before they entered the study, exposed participants had met someone with a PCR-confirmed or clinician-diagnosed COVID-19 case. This TCR came from a man aged 35 to 55 who had been exposed to COVID-19. J is TRBJ2-7 and V is TRBV5-1; maybe TRBD2 (5 bases). Material for sequencing was PBMCs or T cells enriched from blood (not recorded which). The CDR3 region is CASSLDAGYSYEQYF. CDR3 DNA sequence: TGCGCCAGCAGCTTGGATGCGGGTTACTCCTACGAGCAGTACTTC.